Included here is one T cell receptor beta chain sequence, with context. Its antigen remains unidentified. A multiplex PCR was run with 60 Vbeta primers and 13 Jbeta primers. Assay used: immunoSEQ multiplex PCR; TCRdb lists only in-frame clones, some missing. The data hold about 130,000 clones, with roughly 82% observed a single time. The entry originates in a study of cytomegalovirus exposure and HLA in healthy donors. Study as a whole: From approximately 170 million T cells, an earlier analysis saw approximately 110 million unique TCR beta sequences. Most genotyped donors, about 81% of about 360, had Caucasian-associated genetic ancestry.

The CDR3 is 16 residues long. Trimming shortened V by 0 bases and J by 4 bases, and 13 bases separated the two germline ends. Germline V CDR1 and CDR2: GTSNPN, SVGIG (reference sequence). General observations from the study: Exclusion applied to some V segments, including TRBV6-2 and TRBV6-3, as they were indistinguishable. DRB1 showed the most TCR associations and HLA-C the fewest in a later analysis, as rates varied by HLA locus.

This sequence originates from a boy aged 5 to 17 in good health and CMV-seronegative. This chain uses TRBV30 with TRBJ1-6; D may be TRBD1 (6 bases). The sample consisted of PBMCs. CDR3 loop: CAWSVYQGMYNSPLHF. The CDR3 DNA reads TGTGCCTGGAGTGTTTATCAGGGGATGTATAATTCACCCCTCCACTTT. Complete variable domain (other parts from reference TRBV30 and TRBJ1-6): SQTIHQWPATLVQPVGSPLSLECTVEGTSNPNLYWYRQAAGRGLQLLFYSVGIGQISSEVPQNLSASRPQDRQFILSSKKLLLSDSGFYLCAWSVYQGMYNSPLHFGNGTRLTVT.